Listed below are T cell receptor beta chains from one sample, sequenced in a study of T cell responses to AZD1222 COVID-19 vaccine. Profiled with immunoSEQ multiplex PCR; TCRdb holds only in-frame clones, not every one. The table has 100,000 to 120,000 clones, around 90% seen once. This specimen was peripheral blood, taken 28 days after the second AZD1222 dose. The receptors stem from an adult who received the AZD1222 COVID-19 vaccine. Each CDR3 is given with its conserved first and last residue. D genes are given only for firm matches. Clone size is given for some rows only: seen once, a few or many times, or a class if the clone is expanded.

J gene,clone size,CDR3 length,V gene,D gene,CDR3 protein,CDR3 DNA
TRBJ1-2,NA,12,TRBV12-3/TRBV12-4,NA,CASRTQAWGYTF,TGTGCCAGCAGAACACAGGCCTGGGGCTACACCTTC
TRBJ1-2,NA,11,TRBV20-1,NA,CSALPPRGYTF,TGCAGTGCTCTCCCCCCAAGGGGCTACACCTTC
TRBJ1-6,once,15,TRBV5-1,NA,CASSLIGNVASPLHF,TGCGCCAGCAGCTTGATCGGAAATGTGGCTTCACCCCTCCACTTT
TRBJ2-3,NA,10,TRBV29-1,NA,CSVASDTQYF,TGCAGCGTTGCTTCGGATACGCAGTATTTT
TRBJ2-7,NA,15,TRBV19,NA,CASSKKGSGSYEQYF,TGTGCCAGTAGTAAGAAGGGCTCGGGCTCCTACGAGCAGTACTTC
TRBJ2-6,NA,14,TRBV5-1,NA,CASSSTSGANVLTF,TGCGCCAGCAGCTCGACCTCTGGGGCCAACGTCCTGACTTTC
TRBJ2-1,NA,14,TRBV9,NA,CASTKGSPGAEQFF,TGTGCCAGCACCAAGGGGTCCCCGGGGGCCGAGCAGTTCTTC
TRBJ2-5,once,12,TRBV3-1/TRBV3-2,NA,CASSLDDQTQYF,TGTGCCAGCAGCCTGGACGACCAGACCCAGTACTTC
TRBJ1-2,NA,14,TRBV5-1,NA,CASSYTVSDYGYTF,TGCGCCAGCAGCTATACAGTCAGCGACTATGGCTACACCTTC
TRBJ2-6,once,15,TRBV6-2/TRBV6-3,NA,CASSRMSSGANVLTF,TGTGCCAGCAGCCGTATGAGCTCTGGGGCCAACGTCCTGACTTTC
TRBJ2-5,NA,15,TRBV7-2,NA,CASSMNRGPGGTQYF,TGTGCCAGCAGCATGAACAGGGGCCCGGGGGGGACCCAGTACTTC
TRBJ2-1,NA,19,TRBV11-3,TRBD1,CASSSNRDRGGFSYNEQFF,TGTGCCAGCAGCTCGAACCGGGACAGGGGTGGGTTCTCCTACAATGAGCAGTTCTTC
TRBJ1-2,NA,16,TRBV27,TRBD1,CASSPWVQGMNYGYTF,TGTGCCAGCAGTCCGTGGGTACAGGGGATGAACTATGGCTACACCTTC
TRBJ1-3,NA,16,TRBV18,TRBD1,CASSRDRGAAGNTIYF,TGTGCCAGCTCACGTGACAGGGGAGCGGCTGGAAACACCATATATTTT
TRBJ2-5,NA,15,TRBV5-1,TRBD1,CASRNRQGDQETQYF,TGCGCCAGCAGAAATCGGCAGGGGGATCAAGAGACCCAGTACTTC
TRBJ2-7,NA,14,TRBV5-5,NA,CASTLAVSTYEQYF,TGTGCCAGCACCTTGGCAGTCTCTACCTACGAGCAGTACTTC
TRBJ1-5,NA,13,TRBV24-1,NA,CATSGGGNQPQHF,TGTGCCACCAGTGGGGGAGGCAATCAGCCCCAGCATTTT
TRBJ2-1,NA,14,TRBV11-2,NA,CASSLAYTRGEQFF,TGTGCCAGCAGCTTAGCGTACACGCGGGGTGAGCAGTTCTTC
TRBJ1-5,NA,13,TRBV5-1,NA,CASSFSVDQPQHF,TGCGCCAGCAGCTTTTCCGTAGATCAGCCCCAGCATTTT
TRBJ1-2,NA,15,TRBV27,NA,CASSLRGRAFYGYTF,TGTGCCAGCAGTTTACGGGGCAGGGCCTTCTATGGCTACACCTTC
TRBJ2-3,NA,15,TRBV28,NA,CASSRARGRTDTQYF,TGTGCCAGCAGCCGGGCGAGGGGCCGCACAGATACGCAGTATTTT
TRBJ1-3,NA,15,TRBV10-3,TRBD1,CAISEGQGFGNTIYF,TGTGCCATCAGTGAGGGACAGGGGTTTGGAAACACCATATATTTT
TRBJ2-7,NA,14,TRBV5-1,NA,CASSLGPLGSEQYF,TGCGCCAGCAGCCTGGGCCCTCTGGGGAGCGAGCAGTACTTC
TRBJ2-2,NA,19,TRBV9,NA,CASSVESPLIDANTGELFF,TGTGCCAGCAGCGTAGAGTCCCCACTGATCGACGCGAACACCGGGGAGCTGTTTTTT
TRBJ2-2,NA,14,TRBV19,NA,CASSTPGRTGELFF,TGTGCCAGTAGTACGCCAGGCCGCACCGGGGAGCTGTTTTTT